These 21 T cell receptor beta chains were all obtained from the same sample, sequenced in a study of blood T cell repertoires in COVID-19. Repertoires were generated with immunoSEQ multiplex PCR, while TCRdb's copy carries only in-frame clones and drops some. The repertoire consists of approximately 120,000 clones, with roughly 74% occurring once and the leading ten covering around 6.2%. The specimen sequenced was peripheral blood. Source of these receptors: a man older than 75 with COVID-19, enrolled during active disease.

The chain combines TRBV2 with TRBJ1-5; 7 bases are a match to TRBD1. Germline V lookup: CDR1 SNHLY, CDR2 FYNNEI. This CDR3 is built from 17 residues. The junction had 14 bases not matched to a gene; V was cut back by 2 bases and J by 7 bases. Here the CDR3 reads CASSEPGFRGGGQPQHF. As DNA, the CDR3 is TGTGCCAGCAGTGAACCGGGTTTTCGAGGGGGCGGGCAGCCCCAGCATTTT. The whole variable domain, remainder taken from reference TRBV2 and TRBJ1-5, is EPEVTQTPSHQVTQMGQEVILRCVPISNHLYFYWYRQILGQKVEFLVSFYNNEISEKSEIFDDQFSVERPDGSNFTLKIRSTKLEDSAMYFCASSEPGFRGGGQPQHFGDGTRLSIL.

The chain recombines TRBV3-1 (or the pseudogene TRBV3-2) with TRBJ1-5; D call uncertain. The CDR3 consists of 15 residues. V was pared by 3 bases and J by 8 bases, with 17 bases between. Germline CDR1 and CDR2: LGHDT and YNNKEL (reference sequence). CDR3 DNA: TGTGCCAGCAGCCAGACACTGCTGGGGAGGGAGCCCCAGCATTTT. The encoded protein is CASSQTLLGREPQHF.

The chain has TRBV4-1 and TRBJ1-3; D remains ambiguous. V lost 0 bases and J 0 bases, leaving 6 bases between the germline ends. This CDR3 contains 15 residues. Germline CDR1 MGHRA, CDR2 YSYEKL. CDR3 amino acids: CASSQEGGSGNTIYF. The CDR3 bases are TGCGCCAGCAGCCAAGAAGGAGGCTCTGGAAACACCATATATTTT.

The V gene is TRBV15, the J gene TRBJ2-1, with 9 nucleotides matching TRBD2. This CDR3 has 16 residues. Germline V lookup: CDR1 LNHNV, CDR2 YYDKDF (reference sequence). The V segment lost 6 bases and the J segment 3 bases; nucleotides outside the gene matches: 9. CDR3 protein: CATSSRGGEYYNEQFF. The CDR3, as DNA: TGTGCCACCAGTTCTCGCGGGGGGGAATACTACAATGAGCAGTTCTTC.

The V call is TRBV28, the J call TRBJ1-2, with TRBD1 identical over 11 bases. This CDR3 is 15 amino acids long. Germline values: CDR1 MDHEN, CDR2 SYDVKM. J was trimmed by 4 bases and V by 4 bases; bases with no gene match: 5. The CDR3 DNA follows: TGTGCCAGCAGTTCTGGACAGGGGGCTCTCTATGGCTACACCTTC. This translates into CASSSGQGALYGYTF.

The chain has TRBV7-6 and TRBJ2-3; TRBD2 aligns across 10 bases. V dropped 5 bases and J dropped 0; count of bases not matched to a gene: 5. In germline, CDR1 is SGHVS, CDR2 FNYEAQ. This CDR3 has 16 residues. The CDR3 loop reads CASSRWTSGSTDTQYF. The CDR3, as DNA: TGTGCCAGCAGCCGTTGGACTAGCGGTAGCACAGATACGCAGTATTTT.

V is TRBV6-2 or TRBV6-3 and J is TRBJ1-6, with D tentatively TRBD1 (5 bases). The germline CDR1 and CDR2 sequences are MNHEY and SVGEGT. This CDR3 is 13 amino acids long. V lost 6 bases to trimming and J lost 7 bases, with 10 bases between them. This CDR3 reads CASSLRENSPLHF. As DNA, the CDR3 is TGTGCCAGCAGCCTCAGGGAAAATTCACCCCTCCACTTT.

This clone came up a few times. V gene TRBV24-1 combines with J gene TRBJ2-3, with D perhaps matching TRBD2 (7 bases). CDR3 length: 15 amino acids. Between the trimmed V and J ends, which lost 1 base and 5 bases, there was a span of 12 bases. The germline V gene has CDR1 KGHDR and CDR2 SFDVKD. For the CDR3, the DNA is TGTGCCACCAGTGATTTACGGGGGGCGGGAGATACGCAGTATTTT. Translated, it gives CATSDLRGAGDTQYF.

The chain has TRBV10-1 and TRBJ2-7, with 7 bases fitting TRBD1. The CDR3 extends over 15 amino acids. Germline CDR1 and CDR2: WNHNN and SYGVQD (reference sequence). V was clipped by 0 bases and J by 5 bases; unmatched bases: 7. CDR3 nucleotides: TGCGCCAGCAGTGAGTCGAAAGGGGGCCTCCACGAGCAGTACTTC. Amino acid sequence: CASSESKGGLHEQYF.

The gene calls are TRBV2 and TRBJ1-1; D call uncertain. V was cut by 10 bases and J by 0 bases, with 15 bases left in between. In germline, CDR1 is SNHLY, CDR2 FYNNEI. This CDR3 is built from 14 residues. For the CDR3, the DNA is TGTGCCACCAAAAAGGCGCGGTTGAACACTGAAGCTTTCTTT. Amino acids: CATKKARLNTEAFF.

This sequence joins TRBV18 and TRBJ2-7, with a tentative D call TRBD2 (6 bases). CDR3 length: 13 amino acids. Germline lookup yields CDR1 KGHSH and CDR2 LQKENI. Trimming removed 4 bases from V and 3 bases from J, with 10 bases in between. The CDR3 bases are TGTGCCAGCTCACAGTCAGCGGGCTACGAGCAGTACTTC. Protein product: CASSQSAGYEQYF.

This chain joins TRBV7-2 and TRBJ2-7, with TRBD1 as a possible D gene (6 bases). CDR1 SGHTA and CDR2 FQGNSA come from the germline V gene. Trimming pared 7 bases from V and 0 bases from J, leaving 13 bases between. The CDR3 is made up of 14 amino acids. The CDR3 region is CASTRQTGSYEQYF. The CDR3 nucleotides read TGTGCCAGCACCCGGCAGACAGGCTCCTACGAGCAGTACTTC.

In nucleotides, the CDR3 is TGTGCCAGCAGCTCCAGATATAGCAATCAGCCCCAGCATTTT. It is translated as CASSSRYSNQPQHF. The chain recombines TRBV7-2 with TRBJ1-5, with D hard to call. The CDR3 spans 14 residues. Germline V gene lookup returns CDR1 SGHTA and CDR2 FQGNSA. V lost 4 bases, J lost 0 bases, and 7 bases lay in between.

The chain has TRBV7-8 and TRBJ2-2; 8 nucleotides line up with TRBD2. Germline CDR1 and CDR2: SGHVS and FQNEAQ. V gave up 2 bases and J gave up 4 bases; unmatched junction bases: 6. The CDR3 totals 16 residues. CDR3 coding DNA: TGTGCCAGCAGCTTATCGCGGGGGGTTCTCACCGGGGAGCTGTTTTTT. It yields the protein CASSLSRGVLTGELFF.

This clone is labeled medium-sized. The chain links TRBV19 to TRBJ1-5, with D possibly TRBD1 on 6 matching bases. The V gene's germline CDR1 is LNHDA and CDR2 SQIVND (reference sequence). V lost 5 bases and J 0 bases, leaving 14 bases between the germline ends. The length of the CDR3 is 16 residues. The CDR3 region has the DNA TGTGCCAGTAGTGCAGAGGGCAGGGGTAGCAATCAGCCCCAGCATTTT. As protein: CASSAEGRGSNQPQHF. Supplemented by reference TRBV19 and TRBJ1-5, the full variable domain reads DGGITQSPKYLFRKEGQNVTLSCEQNLNHDAMYWYRQDPGQGLRLIYYSQIVNDFQKGDIAEGYSVSREKKESFPLTVTSAQKNPTAFYLCASSAEGRGSNQPQHFGDGTRLSIL.

This clone has just a few counts. The chain uses TRBV5-4 and TRBJ2-1, with 7 nucleotides matching TRBD2. Germline V CDR1 and CDR2: SGHNT, YYREEE (reference sequence). The CDR3 covers 15 residues. The J segment lost 5 bases and the V segment lost 4 bases, leaving 9 bases of the junction unmatched. The CDR3 nucleotides read TGTGCCAGCAGCCCGGGAGGCGAGCGAGACAATGAGCAGTTCTTC. Encoded protein: CASSPGGERDNEQFF. Full variable domain (outside the CDR3, taken from reference TRBV5-4 and TRBJ2-1): ETGVTQSPTHLIKTRGQQVTLRCSSQSGHNTVSWYQQALGQGPQFIFQYYREEENGRGNFPPRFSGLQFPNYSSELNVNALELDDSALYLCASSPGGERDNEQFFGPGTRLTVL.

The gene calls are TRBV2 and TRBJ1-4; TRBD1 matches 7 bases. CDR1 is SNHLY and CDR2 is FYNNEI in the germline V gene. V was pared by 5 bases and J by 8 bases, with 8 bases of the junction left unmatched. The CDR3 is made up of 14 amino acids. The CDR3 DNA sequence: TGTGCCAGCAGTCCGATAGGGACAGAAGAAAAACTGTTTTTT. Translating it yields CASSPIGTEEKLFF.

J is TRBJ2-3 and V is TRBV7-3, with TRBD1 matching over 8 bases. V trimming: 8 bases; J trimming: 6 bases; junction bases outside the gene matches: 10. There are 14 residues in the CDR3. Germline V lookup: CDR1 SGHTA, CDR2 FQGTGA. Written as DNA, the CDR3 is TGTGCCAGCGGAAGAGGGCAGGGGGCCGATACGCAGTATTTT. Protein: CASGRGQGADTQYF.

This clone has more than one count but fewer than ten. The CDR3 protein is CASSPGQGWETQYF. The CDR3 coding sequence is TGTGCCAGCAGCCCAGGACAGGGGTGGGAGACCCAGTACTTC. The V gene is TRBV5-5, the J gene TRBJ2-5, with TRBD1 identical over 9 bases. Trimming took 4 bases from V and 5 from J; bases not matched to a gene: 6. Germline V gives CDR1 SGHKS, CDR2 YYEKEE (reference sequence). This CDR3 spans 14 amino acids.

This chain uses TRBV21-1 with TRBJ1-1. TRBV21-1 is recorded as a pseudogene. The CDR3 contains 17 residues. CDR3 bases: TGTGCCAGCAGCAAACTCTCGGAGCCTCTCATGAACACTGAAGCTTTCTTT. Translated: CASSKLSEPLMNTEAFF.

This clone came up many times. Different DNA sequences within this sample yield the same CDR3. The chain has TRBV12-3 or TRBV12-4 and TRBJ2-1, with a weak D call TRBD1 (5 bases). V lost 1 base to trimming and J lost 5 bases, with 6 bases between them. The CDR3 sequence is 13 residues long. The CDR3 loop reads CASSLGQNNEQFF. In nucleotides, the CDR3 is TGTGCCAGCAGTTTAGGACAGAACAATGAGCAGTTCTTC.